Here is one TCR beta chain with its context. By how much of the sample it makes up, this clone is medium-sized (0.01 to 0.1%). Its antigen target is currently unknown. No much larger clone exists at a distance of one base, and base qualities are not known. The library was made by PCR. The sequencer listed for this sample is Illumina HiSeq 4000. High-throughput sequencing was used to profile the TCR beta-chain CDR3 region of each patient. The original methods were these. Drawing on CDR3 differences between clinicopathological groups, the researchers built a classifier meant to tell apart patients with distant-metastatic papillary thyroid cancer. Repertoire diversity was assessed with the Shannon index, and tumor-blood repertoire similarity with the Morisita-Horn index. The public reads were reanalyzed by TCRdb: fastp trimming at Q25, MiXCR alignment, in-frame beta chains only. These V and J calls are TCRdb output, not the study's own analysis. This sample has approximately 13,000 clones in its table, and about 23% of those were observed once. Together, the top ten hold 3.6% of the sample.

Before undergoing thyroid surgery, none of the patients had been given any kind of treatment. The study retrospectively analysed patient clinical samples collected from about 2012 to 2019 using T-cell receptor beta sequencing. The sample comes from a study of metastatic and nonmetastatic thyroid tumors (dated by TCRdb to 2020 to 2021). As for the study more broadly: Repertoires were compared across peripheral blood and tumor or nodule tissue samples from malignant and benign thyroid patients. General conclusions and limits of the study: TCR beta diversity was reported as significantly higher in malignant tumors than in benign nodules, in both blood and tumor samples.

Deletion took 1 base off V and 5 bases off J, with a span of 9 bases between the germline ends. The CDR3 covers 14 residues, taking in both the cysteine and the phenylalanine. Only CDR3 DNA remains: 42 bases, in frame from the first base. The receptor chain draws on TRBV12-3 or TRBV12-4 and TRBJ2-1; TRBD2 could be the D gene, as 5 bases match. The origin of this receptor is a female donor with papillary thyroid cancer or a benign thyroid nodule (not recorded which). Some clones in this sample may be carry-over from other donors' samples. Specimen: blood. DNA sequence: TGTGCCAGCAGTTTAGTTGACTACAACAATGAGCAGTTCTTC. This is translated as CASSLVDYNNEQFF.